Shown below are 6 T cell receptor beta chains from a single sample sequenced in a study of patients and donors after allogeneic stem cell transplantation. TCRdb re-derived calls from the RT-PCR reads in MiXCR, one entry per CDR3 protein. The data hold approximately 200,000 distinct CDR3 sequences, with 11% to 15% observed a single time. What was sequenced was blood, either unsorted or a sorted T cell fraction (not recorded which). These receptors originate from a human donor who was either an allogeneic HSCT recipient or a stem cell or donor lymphocyte infusion donor (not recorded which). It is not recorded whose cells these are; they may come from a transplant donor.

V is TRBV5-6 and J is TRBJ2-7, with D perhaps being TRBD1 or TRBD2 (5 bases each). There are 14 residues in the CDR3. Germline CDR1 is SGHDT and CDR2 is YYEEEE. Deletions cut 0 bases from V and 4 bases from J, with 11 bases between. The CDR3 is CASSLAGRTYEQYF. CDR3 nucleotides: TGTGCCAGCAGCTTGGCGGGACGGACGTACGAGCAGTACTTC.

V and J are TRBV6-1 and TRBJ1-1; a weak D match, TRBD1 (6 bases). V lost 3 bases to trimming and J lost 4 bases, with 9 bases between them. Germline CDR1 MNHNS, CDR2 SASEGT. This CDR3 has 13 residues. CDR3 DNA sequence: TGTGCCAGCAGTGAGTTCAGGGGCACTGAAGCTTTCTTT. This gives the protein CASSEFRGTEAFF.

This clonotype was seen a handful of times. The chain links TRBV3-1 to TRBJ2-2, with 7 positions matching TRBD2. The CDR3 runs 18 residues. V dropped 1 base and J dropped 4; count of bases not matched to a gene: 12. CDR1 and CDR2 from the germline V gene are LGHDT and YNNKEL (reference sequence). CDR3: CASSQGERGSGGTGELFF. The CDR3 coding sequence is TGTGCCAGCAGCCAAGGCGAGCGGGGTAGTGGGGGCACCGGGGAGCTGTTTTTT.

This clonotype was seen a few times. The CDR3 protein is CASSVDASYNEQFF. CDR3 DNA sequence: TGTGCCAGCAGCGTAGACGCCTCCTACAATGAGCAGTTCTTC. The genes are TRBV9 and TRBJ2-1, with no clear D. There are 14 residues in the CDR3. V dropped 0 bases and J dropped 0 bases, with 4 bases sitting between them. Germline V CDR1 and CDR2: SGDLS, YYNGEE.

The sample holds many counts of this clonotype. This chain links TRBV6-5 with TRBJ1-2; no reliable D call. The ends were cut back, 4 bases at V and 8 bases at J, with 14 bases in the middle. Germline V gene lookup returns CDR1 MNHEY and CDR2 SVGAGI. The CDR3 sequence is 13 residues long. The CDR3 protein is CASSSPAGGGYTF. CDR3 bases: TGTGCCAGCAGTTCCCCCGCGGGCGGCGGCTACACCTTC.

This clonotype occurred a few times. The chain links TRBV29-1 to TRBJ2-1; no firm D call. The germline gives CDR1 SQVTM, CDR2 ANQGSEA. The CDR3 contains 12 residues. V was shortened by 5 bases and J by 5 bases, with 10 bases between the two germline ends. This CDR3 is CSVFPDHNEQFF. The CDR3 DNA is TGCAGCGTTTTTCCAGATCACAATGAGCAGTTCTTC.